This TCR beta chain was retrieved from a study of cytomegalovirus exposure and HLA in healthy donors. Whole-study context: As an earlier analysis found, roughly 170 million T cells yielded about 120 million unique TCR beta sequences.

Germline V gene sequence: CDR1 SNHLY, CDR2 FYNNEI. The CDR3 consists of 16 residues. The PCR made use of 60 Vbeta and 13 Jbeta primers. Clones were sequenced by immunoSEQ multiplex PCR, and TCRdb holds only the in-frame ones, with some missing. The data show some 130,000 clones, 70% seen once. Comment on this clone: Relative to the germline gene, one junction end is altered; a read error may explain this.

The specimen was PBMCs. This receptor was identified in an older woman in good health and CMV-seropositive. The genes are TRBV2 and TRBJ2-7; 15 bases line up with TRBD2. The CDR3 DNA reads as TGTGCCAGCAGTATAGGGACTAGCGGGAGGTCCTCCGAGCAGTACTTC. Translation gives CASSIGTSGRSSEQYF.